This T cell receptor beta chain stems from a study of blood T cell repertoires in COVID-19. This clone was detected a few times. This CDR3 is built from 16 residues. V lost 2 bases and J lost 2, with 13 bases in between. Germline V gene lookup returns CDR1 SNHLY and CDR2 FYNNEI. Original handling: Using reference gene primer amplification, nucleated cell counts were estimated. Data came from immunoSEQ multiplex PCR; TCRdb stores just in-frame clones and leaves some out. For V, J and clone size, that table is used; D and trimming come from the DNA. The sample gives about 240,000 clones, about 83% of which show up once; about 2% is in the top ten.

The receptor's source is a man younger than 40 who had recovered from COVID-19. J is TRBJ2-1 and V is TRBV2; possibly TRBD2 for D (7 bases). Specimen: peripheral blood. CDR3 amino acids: CASSEFEGGTYNEQFF. DNA for the CDR3: TGTGCCAGCAGTGAATTCGAGGGGGGGACCTACAATGAGCAGTTCTTC.